The rows below give T cell receptor beta chains drawn from one sample of a study of T cell responses to AZD1222 COVID-19 vaccine. Some clones are missing from TCRdb's copy, which holds only in-frame ones; the method was immunoSEQ multiplex PCR. The data contain about 150,000 clones, approximately 87% of them singletons. This specimen was peripheral blood, taken on day 0 of MenACWY control vaccination. These receptors all come from an adult in good health. The CDR3 runs from the conserved cysteine through the conserved F or W. D genes are given only for firm matches. Not every row has a clone size; where given, it reads once, few, many or a size class.

j_call v_call clone_size cdr3_length d_call cdr3_nt cdr3_aa
TRBJ1-2 TRBV19 . 13 . TGTGCCAGTAGGAAAACAGGGTTTGATGGCTACACCTTC CASRKTGFDGYTF
TRBJ1-5 TRBV12-3/TRBV12-4 once 13 . TGTGCCAGCAGTACGCGACAGAATCAGCCCCAGCATTTT CASSTRQNQPQHF
TRBJ2-5 TRBV6-2/TRBV6-3 . 16 . TGTGCCAGCAGTTCCCCCAACAAGGTGTCAGAAGAGACCCAGTACTTC CASSSPNKVSEETQYF
TRBJ1-5 TRBV6-6 . 13 TRBD1 TGTGCCAGCAGGTCGGACAGGGATAAGCCCCAGCATTTT CASRSDRDKPQHF
TRBJ1-2 TRBV10-3 . 18 TRBD1 TGTGCCATCAGCCAACCGCCCCCCGACAGGGCCTGGGTGGATGGCTACACCTTC CAISQPPPDRAWVDGYTF
TRBJ2-5 TRBV12-5 . 13 TRBD1 TGTGCTAGTGGTCTGGGGACAGGGGGGACCCAGTACTTC CASGLGTGGTQYF
TRBJ2-7 TRBV13 . 17 . TGTGCCAGCAGCTTAGGCCGTGGAGGTGGGTTTAACGGCGAGCAGTACTTC CASSLGRGGGFNGEQYF
TRBJ1-1 TRBV5-4 . 16 . TGTGCCAGCAGCTTGGAGGGACGGAGGATGAACACTGAAGCTTTCTTT CASSLEGRRMNTEAFF
TRBJ1-3 TRBV18 . 16 . TGTGCCAGCTCACCCTCCGGGGCAAACTCTGGAAACACCATATATTTT CASSPSGANSGNTIYF
TRBJ2-2 TRBV6-5 . 16 . TGTGCCAGCAGTTACTCTAGCCAGACGAACACCGGGGAGCTGTTTTTT CASSYSSQTNTGELFF
TRBJ1-1 TRBV6-4 . 15 . TGTGCCAGCAGCAGAGATATAGGGGGTGGCACTGAAGCTTTCTTT CASSRDIGGGTEAFF
TRBJ1-1 TRBV5-1 . 17 . TGCGCCAGCAGCTTACCGGCCCCAGTGGTTGGAACAACTGAAGCTTTCTTT CASSLPAPVVGTTEAFF
TRBJ1-4 TRBV4-2 . 16 TRBD1 TGTGCCAGCAGCCCCTCACTGGGACAGACTAATGAAAAACTGTTTTTT CASSPSLGQTNEKLFF
TRBJ1-1 TRBV28 . 17 TRBD1 TGTGCCAGCAGTCCGCTGGGCAGGGGGATGGATCAGACTGAAGCTTTCTTT CASSPLGRGMDQTEAFF
TRBJ1-1 TRBV7-9 . 12 . TGTGCCAGCAGCCCCATGGGCAGGGAAGCTTTCTTT CASSPMGREAFF
TRBJ1-6 TRBV7-6 . 13 . TGTGCCAGCAGCTTAGGGGCAGGATCACCCCTCCACTTT CASSLGAGSPLHF
TRBJ2-5 TRBV7-9 . 14 TRBD1 TGTGCCAGCAGCGTCCGGGACAGGGGAGAGACCCAGTACTTC CASSVRDRGETQYF
TRBJ1-3 TRBV2 . 14 . TGTGCCAGCAGGAGTGACACGTCTGGAAACACCATATATTTT CASRSDTSGNTIYF
TRBJ1-5 TRBV28 . 17 . TGTGCCAGCAGTTTCCGGGGAGGGGGACGCAGCAATCAGCCCCAGCATTTT CASSFRGGGRSNQPQHF
TRBJ2-5 TRBV5-1 . 13 . TGCGCCAGCAGCTTAACCCCCCCAGAGACCCAGTACTTC CASSLTPPETQYF
TRBJ2-6 TRBV15 . 18 . TGTGCCACCAGCAGAGACACGGCCAGCCTCTCTGGGGCCAACGTCCTGACTTTC CATSRDTASLSGANVLTF
TRBJ1-2 TRBV24-1 . 13 . TGTGCCACCAGTGAGCGGGACCAAGGGGGCTACACCTTC CATSERDQGGYTF
TRBJ1-5 TRBV14 . 14 . TGTGCCAGCAGCCATGGAGGGAATCGGCAGCCCCAGCATTTT CASSHGGNRQPQHF
TRBJ1-2 TRBV2 . 14 . TGTGCCAGCAGTGAAGCGGGCGGCATCTATGGCTACACCTTC CASSEAGGIYGYTF
TRBJ1-4 TRBV4-3 . 14 . TGCGCCAGCAGCCAGGGGAACAACCGGGAAAAACTGTTTTTT CASSQGNNREKLFF
TRBJ2-3 TRBV28 . 15 . TGTGCCAGCAGGGGCGCGGAGGGGGCGACAGATACGCAGTATTTT CASRGAEGATDTQYF
TRBJ2-5 TRBV24-1 . 17 . TGTGCCACCAGTGAGGCCGGAGCGGGACAATCTAAAGAGACCCAGTACTTC CATSEAGAGQSKETQYF
TRBJ2-5 TRBV2 . 15 . TGTGCCAGCAGTGGTAATAGCCTGGCGCAAGAGACCCAGTACTTC CASSGNSLAQETQYF
TRBJ1-2 TRBV7-2 . 14 TRBD1 TGTGCCAGCAGCGGAGAACAGGGGAACTATGGCTACACCTTC CASSGEQGNYGYTF
TRBJ1-2 TRBV5-1 . 13 . TGCGCCAGCAGCTTGGGGACGGACTTAGTACCCACCTTC CASSLGTDLVPTF
TRBJ1-4 TRBV5-4 . 12 . TGTGCCAGCAGCCTTTTGGGAGAAAAACTGTTTTTT CASSLLGEKLFF
TRBJ1-6 TRBV6-5 . 14 TRBD1 TGTGCCAGCAGGACAGGGGCTATTAATTCACCCCTCCACTTT CASRTGAINSPLHF
TRBJ1-1 TRBV30 . 11 . TGTGCCTGGAGTGTTTCAACTGAAGCTTTCTTT CAWSVSTEAFF
TRBJ1-4 TRBV20-1 . 11 . TGCAGTGCCCAGGACAGACAAAAACTGTTTTTT CSAQDRQKLFF
TRBJ2-1 TRBV3-1/TRBV3-2 . 14 . TGTGCCAGCAGCTCTTACCCAGGGGGGGGCGAGCAGTTCTTC CASSSYPGGGEQFF
TRBJ1-6 TRBV10-3 . 19 TRBD1 TGTGCCATCAGTGAGGCGGGACAGCGGGGGAGCTCCTATAATTCACCCCTCCACTTT CAISEAGQRGSSYNSPLHF
TRBJ2-2 TRBV3-1/TRBV3-2 . 14 TRBD2 TGTGCCAGCAGCAATCCGGGGGGGACCGGGGAGCTGTTTTTT CASSNPGGTGELFF
TRBJ1-2 TRBV7-3 . 13 . TGTGCCAGCAGCTCCCACAGGGACGCTGGCTACACCTTC CASSSHRDAGYTF
TRBJ2-3 TRBV16 . 12 . TGTGCCAGCAGCCAAATAACAGATACGCAGTATTTT CASSQITDTQYF
TRBJ1-2 TRBV5-1 . 12 . TGCGCCAGCAGGGGAGCTAACTATGGCTACACCTTC CASRGANYGYTF
TRBJ1-1 TRBV7-9 once 13 . TGTGCCAGCAGCTTAATTCAAGACACTGAAGCTTTCTTT CASSLIQDTEAFF
TRBJ2-3 TRBV7-3 . 18 . TGTGCCAGCAGCTTAACGGCCGGTATTCGGACCGTCACAGATACGCAGTATTTT CASSLTAGIRTVTDTQYF
TRBJ1-1 TRBV10-1 few 12 . TGCGCCAGCAGTTCCGGGACTCATGAAGCTTTCTTT CASSSGTHEAFF
TRBJ1-1 TRBV6-5 . 14 TRBD1 TGTGCCAGCAGCCGACAGGGGCTGAACACTGAAGCTTTCTTT CASSRQGLNTEAFF
TRBJ2-5 TRBV5-6 . 19 TRBD2 TGTGCCAGCAGCTTGGCCGGATCTAGCGGGGGCCGCATAGGAGAGACCCAGTACTTC CASSLAGSSGGRIGETQYF
TRBJ1-2 TRBV16 . 15 . TGTGCCAGCAGCCAATCTTGGAACGGATACTATGGCTACACCTTC CASSQSWNGYYGYTF
TRBJ2-6 TRBV19 . 15 TRBD1 TGTGCCAGTAGAGGACAGGACTCTGGGGCCAACGTCCTGACTTTC CASRGQDSGANVLTF
TRBJ2-1 TRBV11-2 . 14 TRBD2 TGTGCCAGCAGCCCCCGGACTAGCTACAATGAGCAGTTCTTC CASSPRTSYNEQFF
TRBJ2-1 TRBV10-3 . 13 TRBD1 TGTGCCGTCCGGGACAGCCCCTACAATGAGCAGTTCTTC CAVRDSPYNEQFF
TRBJ2-3 TRBV5-4 . 14 . TGTGCCAGCAGCTTGTCGGGCGGGGCCCCCCCGCAGTATTTT CASSLSGGAPPQYF
TRBJ2-1 TRBV10-3 . 11 . TGTGCCATCAGCAGGGACTATGAGCAGTTCTTC CAISRDYEQFF
TRBJ1-2 TRBV3-1/TRBV3-2 . 14 . TGTGCCAGCAGCCCCCTGGGGAGGGACGGTGGCTACACCTTC CASSPLGRDGGYTF
TRBJ1-5 TRBV29-1 . 13 . TGCAGCGTTGAGCTGACAGTCGGTCAGCCCCAGCATTTT CSVELTVGQPQHF
TRBJ2-7 TRBV5-4 . 14 TRBD1 TGTGCCAGCAGCGCGGGGACAGGGCCCTACGAGCAGTACTTC CASSAGTGPYEQYF
TRBJ1-6 TRBV27 few 17 . TGTGCCAGCAGTTTATTGGCAGGAGTACCACCTAATTCACCCCTCCACTTT CASSLLAGVPPNSPLHF